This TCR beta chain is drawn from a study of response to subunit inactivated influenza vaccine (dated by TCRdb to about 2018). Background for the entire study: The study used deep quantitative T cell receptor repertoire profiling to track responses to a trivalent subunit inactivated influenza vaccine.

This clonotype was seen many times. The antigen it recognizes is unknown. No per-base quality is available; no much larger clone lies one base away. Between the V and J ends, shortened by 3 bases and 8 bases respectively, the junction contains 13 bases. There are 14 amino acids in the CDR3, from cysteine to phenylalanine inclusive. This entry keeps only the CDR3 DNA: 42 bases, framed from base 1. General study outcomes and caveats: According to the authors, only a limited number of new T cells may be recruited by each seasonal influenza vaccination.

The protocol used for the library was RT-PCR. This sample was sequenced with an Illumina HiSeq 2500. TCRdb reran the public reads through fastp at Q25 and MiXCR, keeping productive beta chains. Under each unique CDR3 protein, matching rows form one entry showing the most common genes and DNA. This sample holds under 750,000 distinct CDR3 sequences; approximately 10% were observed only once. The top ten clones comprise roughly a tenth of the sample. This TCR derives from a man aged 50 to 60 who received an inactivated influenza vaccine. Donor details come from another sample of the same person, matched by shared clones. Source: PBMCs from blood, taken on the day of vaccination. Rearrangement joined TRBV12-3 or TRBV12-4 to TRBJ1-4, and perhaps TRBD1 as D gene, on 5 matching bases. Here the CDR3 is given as CASSLGTFGEKLFF. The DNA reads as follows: TGTGCCAGCAGTTTGGGGACCTTTGGGGAAAAACTGTTTTTT.